This TCR beta chain was observed in a study of blood T cell repertoires in COVID-19. The CDR3 runs 15 residues. V was cut by 4 bases and J by 6 bases, with 16 bases left in between. The V gene's germline CDR1 is SGDLS and CDR2 YYNGEE. Sequenced by immunoSEQ multiplex PCR; TCRdb stores in-frame clones only, minus some. This table has about 150,000 clones, about 80% appearing once. The TCR was taken from a woman of 80 years or more with acute or convalescent COVID-19. This chain joins TRBV9 and TRBJ2-2; a weak D match, TRBD2 (6 bases). The material sequenced was peripheral blood. CDR3 protein: CASSPPAGRAGELFF. CDR3 nucleotide sequence: TGTGCCAGCAGCCCCCCCGCGGGGCGGGCCGGGGAGCTGTTTTTT.